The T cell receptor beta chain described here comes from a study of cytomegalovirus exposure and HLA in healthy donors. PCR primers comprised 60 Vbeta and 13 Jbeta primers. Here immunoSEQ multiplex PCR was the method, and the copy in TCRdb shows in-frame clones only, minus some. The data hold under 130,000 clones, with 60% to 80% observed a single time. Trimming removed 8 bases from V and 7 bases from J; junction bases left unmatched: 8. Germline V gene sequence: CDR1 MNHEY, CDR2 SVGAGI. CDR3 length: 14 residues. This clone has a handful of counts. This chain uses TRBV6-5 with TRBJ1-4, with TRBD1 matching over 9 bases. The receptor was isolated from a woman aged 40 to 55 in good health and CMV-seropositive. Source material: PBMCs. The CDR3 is CASQRTGEAEKLFF. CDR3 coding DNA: TGTGCCAGCCAAAGGACAGGGGAGGCTGAAAAACTGTTTTTT.